A selection of T cell receptor beta chains follows, all from one sample in a study of blood T cell repertoires in COVID-19. Profiling relied on immunoSEQ multiplex PCR, and the TCRdb table lists in-frame clones only, not all of them. The sample lists roughly 180,000 clones, around 85% occurring once. Sequencing was carried out using peripheral blood. These TCRs come from a man aged 65 to 85 with active or convalescent COVID-19. The CDR3 runs from the conserved cysteine through the conserved F or W. Fields, in order: clone size, D gene, V gene, J gene, CDR3 protein, CDR3 DNA. D genes are given only for firm matches. Some rows have no size entry. The others give once, few or many, or a class for an expanded clone.

size: .; D: TRBD2; V: TRBV18; J: TRBJ2-3; CDR3: CASSQEIAGTDTQYF; DNA: TGTGCCAGCTCACAGGAAATAGCGGGGACAGATACGCAGTATTTT
size: once; D: .; V: TRBV7-2; J: TRBJ1-1; CDR3: CASSRGGRDTEAFF; DNA: TGTGCCAGCTCCCGGGGTGGTCGGGACACTGAAGCTTTCTTT
size: .; D: .; V: TRBV5-4; J: TRBJ1-1; CDR3: CASSLTRAGTEAFF; DNA: TGTGCCAGCAGCTTGACCAGGGCAGGCACTGAAGCTTTCTTT
size: .; D: .; V: TRBV28; J: TRBJ1-2; CDR3: CASSPLLYYGYTF; DNA: TGTGCCAGCTCCCCTCTACTATACTATGGCTACACCTTC
size: .; D: .; V: TRBV18; J: TRBJ2-2; CDR3: CASSGQANTGELFF; DNA: TGTGCCAGCTCAGGTCAGGCGAACACCGGGGAGCTGTTTTTT
size: .; D: .; V: TRBV2; J: TRBJ1-2; CDR3: CASSEAGREVGYTF; DNA: TGTGCCAGCAGTGAAGCTGGACGGGAGGTGGGCTACACCTTC
size: .; D: TRBD1; V: TRBV18; J: TRBJ1-2; CDR3: CASSPERDRGSLNGYTF; DNA: TGTGCCAGCTCACCCGAGAGGGACAGGGGTTCTTTGAATGGCTACACCTTC
size: once; D: TRBD1; V: TRBV9; J: TRBJ1-4; CDR3: CASSLRTGPNEKLFF; DNA: TGTGCCAGCAGCCTTCGGACAGGGCCAAATGAAAAACTGTTTTTT
size: .; D: TRBD1; V: TRBV9; J: TRBJ2-7; CDR3: CASSGTGQSYEQYF; DNA: TGTGCCAGCAGTGGGACAGGGCAAAGCTACGAGCAGTACTTC
size: few; D: TRBD1; V: TRBV5-1; J: TRBJ1-2; CDR3: CASSQDRGPLYGYTF; DNA: TGCGCCAGCAGCCAAGACAGGGGACCACTCTATGGCTACACCTTC
size: .; D: .; V: TRBV2; J: TRBJ1-3; CDR3: CASSGAASGNTIYF; DNA: TGTGCCAGCAGTGGAGCGGCTTCTGGAAACACCATATATTTT
size: .; D: TRBD2; V: TRBV9; J: TRBJ2-1; CDR3: CASSPQALADNEQFF; DNA: TGTGCCAGCAGCCCCCAGGCACTAGCGGACAATGAGCAGTTCTTC
size: .; D: .; V: TRBV6-6; J: TRBJ2-3; CDR3: CATKTGSSTDTQYF; DNA: TGTGCCACAAAGACAGGATCTAGCACAGATACGCAGTATTTT
size: once; D: .; V: TRBV7-2; J: TRBJ1-1; CDR3: CASSYGTMNTEAFF; DNA: TGTGCCAGCAGCTACGGGACAATGAACACTGAAGCTTTCTTT
size: .; D: .; V: TRBV7-9; J: TRBJ2-7; CDR3: CASSRPGLSHYEQYF; DNA: TGTGCCAGCAGCCGCCCGGGACTTTCCCACTACGAGCAGTACTTC
size: .; D: .; V: TRBV30; J: TRBJ1-2; CDR3: CAWRTGSYGYTF; DNA: TGTGCCTGGAGGACAGGCTCCTATGGCTACACCTTC
size: few; D: .; V: TRBV6-5; J: TRBJ2-2; CDR3: CASNRYTGELFF; DNA: TGTGCCAGCAACAGATACACCGGGGAGCTGTTTTTT
size: once; D: TRBD1; V: TRBV2; J: TRBJ1-2; CDR3: CASSGGQSGPYGYTF; DNA: TGTGCCAGCAGCGGGGGACAGTCAGGCCCCTATGGCTACACCTTC
size: .; D: TRBD2; V: TRBV14; J: TRBJ2-3; CDR3: CASSWGGTTTDTQYF; DNA: TGTGCCAGCAGCTGGGGGGGGACCACCACAGATACGCAGTATTTT
size: .; D: TRBD1; V: TRBV5-4; J: TRBJ2-7; CDR3: CASSGTGGYEQYF; DNA: TGTGCCAGCAGCGGGACAGGGGGCTACGAGCAGTACTTC
size: .; D: .; V: TRBV30; J: TRBJ1-2; CDR3: CAWSVDRVGATF; DNA: TGTGCCTGGAGTGTAGACCGCGTTGGGGCCACCTTC
size: .; D: TRBD1; V: TRBV2; J: TRBJ2-5; CDR3: CASSFPAGGEETQYF; DNA: TGTGCCAGCAGTTTCCCGGCAGGGGGCGAAGAGACCCAGTACTTC
size: .; D: TRBD1; V: TRBV4-1; J: TRBJ1-1; CDR3: CASSQPGTGKPEAFF; DNA: TGCGCCAGCAGCCAGCCCGGGACAGGTAAACCTGAAGCTTTCTTT
size: .; D: TRBD1; V: TRBV10-3; J: TRBJ1-5; CDR3: CAISERTGNNQPQHF; DNA: TGTGCCATCAGTGAGCGGACAGGTAACAATCAGCCCCAGCATTTT
size: .; D: TRBD2; V: TRBV15; J: TRBJ2-7; CDR3: CATSITSGAAYEQYF; DNA: TGTGCCACCAGCATAACTAGCGGGGCTGCCTACGAGCAGTACTTC
size: .; D: .; V: TRBV5-1; J: TRBJ2-3; CDR3: CASTPDGGARDTQYF; DNA: TGCGCCAGCACCCCGGATGGGGGGGCGAGAGATACGCAGTATTTT
size: .; D: TRBD1; V: TRBV5-4; J: TRBJ1-1; CDR3: CASRLRTGNTEAFF; DNA: TGTGCCAGCAGACTTAGGACAGGGAACACTGAAGCTTTCTTT
size: .; D: TRBD1; V: TRBV19; J: TRBJ2-2; CDR3: CASSLLTGFAGELFF; DNA: TGTGCCAGTAGTCTCCTGACAGGGTTTGCCGGGGAGCTGTTTTTT
size: .; D: TRBD1; V: TRBV6-5; J: TRBJ1-2; CDR3: CASRGDRVAYGYTF; DNA: TGTGCCAGCAGGGGGGACAGGGTGGCCTATGGCTACACCTTC
size: .; D: .; V: TRBV24-1; J: TRBJ2-7; CDR3: CATSDSASASYEQYF; DNA: TGTGCCACCAGTGATTCGGCTAGCGCCTCCTACGAGCAGTACTTC
size: .; D: .; V: TRBV24-1; J: TRBJ2-3; CDR3: CATSIASSDSTDTQYF; DNA: TGTGCCACCAGTATCGCCTCTAGCGATAGCACAGATACGCAGTATTTT
size: once; D: .; V: TRBV19; J: TRBJ1-1; CDR3: CASSRGRVNTEAFF; DNA: TGTGCCAGTAGTAGGGGCAGGGTGAACACTGAAGCTTTCTTT
size: few; D: TRBD2; V: TRBV6-2/TRBV6-3; J: TRBJ2-5; CDR3: CASSRRRRGGSETQYF; DNA: TGTGCCAGCAGCCGGCGAAGGCGGGGGGGGTCAGAGACCCAGTACTTC